The 24 T cell receptor beta chains given below trace back to one sample, sequenced in a study of shared clonotypes between healthy human individuals. Data came from immunoSEQ multiplex PCR; TCRdb stores just in-frame clones and leaves some out. The table shows about 320,000 clones, with more than 75% occurring only once. The specimen was memory CD8+ T cells sorted from blood. The subset here: CD45RO+ cells pooled with CCR7-negative TemRA cells. The receptors were sampled from a man between 18 and 35 years old in good health.

The J gene is TRBJ2-5, the V gene TRBV11-1; perhaps TRBD1 as D (6 bases). V dropped 5 bases and J dropped 12 bases, with 19 bases sitting between them. This CDR3 has 13 amino acids. Germline loops: CDR1 SGHAT, CDR2 FQDESV (reference sequence). CDR3 DNA sequence: TGTGCCAGCAGCCCGGCCCCATCAGAGGGGGAGTACTTC. Translating it yields CASSPAPSEGEYF.

This rearrangement joins TRBV27 to TRBJ1-6; D gene uncertain. Per germline, CDR1 MNHEY and CDR2 SMNVEV (reference sequence). V lost 1 base and J 6 bases, leaving 7 bases between the germline ends. This CDR3 has 14 amino acids. The CDR3 DNA is TGTGCCAGCAGTTTATGGGCGGCTAATTCACCCCTCCACTTT. This encodes CASSLWAANSPLHF.

The V and J genes are TRBV29-1 and TRBJ2-1; the D is unclear. The CDR3 sequence is 13 residues long. Trimming took off 8 bases at V and 0 bases at J, with 11 bases between the two ends. CDR1 SQVTM and CDR2 ANQGSEA come from the germline V gene. CDR3: CSLWISSYNEQFF. Here the CDR3 DNA reads TGCAGCCTCTGGATTAGCTCCTACAATGAGCAGTTCTTC.

The rearrangement links TRBV10-3 to TRBJ1-4; D gene unclear. Germline V gene sequence: CDR1 ENHRY, CDR2 SYGVKD. This CDR3 spans 12 amino acids. The V gene lost 2 bases and the J gene lost 10 bases, with 8 bases spanning the gap. The CDR3 nucleotides are TGTGCCATCAGTGAGCCGCGGGGAAAACTGTTTTTT. This encodes CAISEPRGKLFF.

J is TRBJ2-3 and V is TRBV7-9; D is perhaps TRBD1 (5 bases). V was shortened by 1 base and J by 4 bases, with 12 bases between the two germline ends. Germline V gives CDR1 SEHNR, CDR2 FQNEAQ (reference sequence). This CDR3 has 15 residues. For the CDR3, the DNA is TGTGCCAGCAGCTTAGTCGAGATCAGGGCAGATACGCAGTATTTT. It specifies CASSLVEIRADTQYF.

J is TRBJ1-1 and V is TRBV5-1; D not resolved. Trimming cost V 4 bases and J 1 base, with 11 bases left between them. Germline values: CDR1 SGHRS, CDR2 YFSETQ. The CDR3 contains 14 residues. The CDR3 is CASSTLQTNTEAFF. For the CDR3, the DNA is TGCGCCAGCAGCACCCTCCAAACGAACACTGAAGCTTTCTTT. Full variable domain (outside the CDR3, taken from reference TRBV5-1 and TRBJ1-1): KAGVTQTPRYLIKTRGQQVTLSCSPISGHRSVSWYQQTPGQGLQFLFEYFSETQRNKGNFPGRFSGRQFSNSRSEMNVSTLELGDSALYLCASSTLQTNTEAFFGQGTRLTVV.

This sequence joins TRBV9 and TRBJ2-1, with TRBD2 matching 8 bases. Trimming took 1 base from V and 8 from J; bases not matched to a gene: 5. This CDR3 comprises 14 residues. Germline values: CDR1 SGDLS, CDR2 YYNGEE. CDR3 nucleotide sequence: TGTGCCAGCAGCGTAAGCGGGAGTTACGATGAGCAGTTCTTC. Its translation is CASSVSGSYDEQFF.

The chain couples TRBV10-3 to TRBJ2-7; D is ambiguous. V was trimmed by 6 bases and J by 6 bases, leaving 18 bases between them. Germline V gene lookup returns CDR1 ENHRY and CDR2 SYGVKD. The CDR3 loop spans 14 amino acids. CDR3 nucleotides: TGTGCCATCAGGCAATCAAGCCTTTCACCCGAGCAGTACTTC. Its translation: CAIRQSSLSPEQYF.

The CDR3 loop is CAWSVRSSLYGYTF. In DNA, the CDR3 is TGTGCCTGGAGTGTACGAAGCAGTCTCTATGGCTACACCTTC. The chain recombines TRBV30 with TRBJ1-2; D unclear. Germline V gives CDR1 GTSNPN, CDR2 SVGIG (reference sequence). This CDR3 spans 14 amino acids. V lost 0 bases and J 4 bases, leaving 12 bases between the germline ends. Based on the CDR3 plus reference TRBV30 and TRBJ1-2, the full variable domain is SQTIHQWPATLVQPVGSPLSLECTVEGTSNPNLYWYRQAAGRGLQLLFYSVGIGQISSEVPQNLSASRPQDRQFILSSKKLLLSDSGFYLCAWSVRSSLYGYTFGSGTRLTVV.

This chain connects TRBV25-1 to TRBJ1-2; the D is unclear. Trimming cost V 4 bases and J 8 bases, with 14 bases left between them. Germline V gene sequence: CDR1 MGHDK, CDR2 SYGVNS. The CDR3 has 13 residues. Here the CDR3 reads CASSAVGSQGYTF. The CDR3 DNA reads as TGTGCCAGCAGTGCCGTCGGCAGCCAAGGCTACACCTTC.

Here the CDR3 reads CASSVADDFYEQYF. CDR3 nucleotide sequence: TGTGCCAGCAGCGTAGCCGATGATTTCTACGAGCAGTACTTC. This chain uses TRBV9 with TRBJ2-7, with D unresolved. The CDR3 extends over 14 amino acids. Trimming removed 0 bases from V and 3 bases from J, with 10 bases in between. The germline V gene encodes CDR1 SGDLS and CDR2 YYNGEE.

V is TRBV5-8 and J is TRBJ2-7; TRBD1 matches 7 bases. With 4 bases clipped from V and 3 bases from J, the junction kept 7 bases outside the gene matches. Germline CDR1 is SGHTS and CDR2 is YDEGEE. The CDR3 loop spans 14 amino acids. CDR3 bases: TGTGCCAGCAGCCCGCTGACAGGGAACTACGAGCAGTACTTC. This sequence encodes CASSPLTGNYEQYF.

The genes are TRBV30 and TRBJ2-1; tentatively, D is TRBD1 (5 bases). Germline V gene lookup returns CDR1 GTSNPN and CDR2 SVGIG (reference sequence). V was trimmed by 4 bases and J by 5 bases, leaving 21 bases between them. The CDR3 consists of 16 residues. CDR3 nucleotide sequence: TGTGCCTGGACACCATCTTGGGGCGAGAGGAACAATGAGCAGTTCTTC. Residues: CAWTPSWGERNNEQFF.

The V and J genes are TRBV18 and TRBJ1-2; 7 bases are a match to TRBD1. The CDR3 consists of 14 residues. Germline V lookup: CDR1 KGHSH, CDR2 LQKENI. V lost 4 bases to trimming and J lost 3 bases; unmatched junction nucleotides: 5. CDR3 in amino acids: CASSLTTGDYGYTF. The CDR3 bases are TGTGCCAGCTCACTAACAACAGGGGACTATGGCTACACCTTC. Supplemented by reference TRBV18 and TRBJ1-2, the full variable domain reads NAGVMQNPRHLVRRRGQEARLRCSPMKGHSHVYWYRQLPEEGLKFMVYLQKENIIDESGMPKERFSAEFPKEGPSILRIQQVVRGDSAAYFCASSLTTGDYGYTFGSGTRLTVV.

CDR3: CASRHRDGRVGSTGELFF. The CDR3 DNA is TGTGCCAGCAGACACCGGGACGGACGGGTCGGCAGCACCGGGGAGCTGTTTTTT. The chain recombines TRBV27 with TRBJ2-2; D might be TRBD1 or TRBD2, each matching 5 bases. Deletions cut 6 bases from V and 4 bases from J, with 24 bases between. The CDR3 contains 18 residues. Germline lookup yields CDR1 MNHEY and CDR2 SMNVEV (reference sequence).

This clone appeared a single time. J is TRBJ1-4 and V is TRBV4-1; D ambiguous. V dropped 2 bases and J dropped 14 bases, with 15 bases sitting between them. From germline, CDR1 is MGHRA and CDR2 YSYEKL. The CDR3 is 13 amino acids. The CDR3 protein is CASSQMPPWILFF. CDR3 nucleotide sequence: TGCGCCAGCAGCCAAATGCCCCCTTGGATTCTGTTTTTT.

This rearrangement joins TRBV10-3 to TRBJ2-7, with D possibly TRBD2 on 6 matching bases. This CDR3 spans 20 amino acids. Per germline, CDR1 ENHRY and CDR2 SYGVKD. Between the trimmed V and J ends, which lost 0 bases and 0 bases, there was a span of 24 bases. The CDR3 DNA reads as TGTGCCATCAGTGAGTCGAGGGATGGCAAGGGGAGGCCCATCTCCTACGAGCAGTACTTC. Protein sequence: CAISESRDGKGRPISYEQYF.

The rearrangement joins TRBV27 to TRBJ2-7, with D unresolved. Trimming shortened V by 3 bases and J by 0 bases, and 9 bases separated the two germline ends. CDR1 and CDR2 from the germline V gene are MNHEY and SMNVEV (reference sequence). This CDR3 spans 14 amino acids. The CDR3 loop reads CASSFGSTSYEQYF. The CDR3 nucleotides are TGTGCCAGCAGTTTTGGTTCTACCTCCTACGAGCAGTACTTC.

The CDR3 sequence: CASSRVTVKKKTQYF. The CDR3 DNA is TGCGCCAGCAGCCGAGTAACCGTCAAAAAAAAGACCCAGTACTTC. The chain is built from TRBV4-1 and TRBJ2-5; D is ambiguous. Germline assignment: CDR1 MGHRA and CDR2 YSYEKL. The CDR3 runs to 15 residues. Trimming pared 4 bases from V and 6 bases from J, leaving 18 bases between.

This CDR3 reads CASSFYTPNTEAFF. In DNA, the CDR3 is TGTGCCAGCAGCTTTTACACCCCGAACACTGAAGCTTTCTTT. The chain employs TRBV7-2 and TRBJ1-1; D not resolved. The V gene lost 3 bases and the J gene lost 1 base, with 9 bases spanning the gap. The CDR3 has 14 residues. Germline V gene sequence: CDR1 SGHTA, CDR2 FQGNSA.

The chain has TRBV7-8 and TRBJ2-1, with 7 bases identical to TRBD2. Germline V lookup: CDR1 SGHVS, CDR2 FQNEAQ. V lost 4 bases and J lost 3; bases outside the gene matches: 9. The CDR3 contains 16 residues. The CDR3 DNA reads as TGTGCCAGCAGCTATCACGCGGGAGAGCTCTACAATGAGCAGTTCTTC. This codes for CASSYHAGELYNEQFF.

V gene TRBV4-3 combines with J gene TRBJ2-3; D perhaps matches TRBD1 (7 bases). Trimming took off 4 bases at V and 2 bases at J, with 25 bases between the two ends. Germline V CDR1 and CDR2: LGHNA, YSLEER. This CDR3 contains 19 residues. The CDR3 sequence is CASSPHGGGAGLHTDTQYF. DNA of the CDR3: TGCGCCAGCAGCCCACATGGAGGGGGCGCCGGCCTACACACAGATACGCAGTATTTT.

The V call is TRBV10-1, the J call TRBJ2-1; no reliable D call. CDR1 and CDR2 from the germline V gene are WNHNN and SYGVQD (reference sequence). The CDR3 is 16 residues long. Trimming stripped 3 bases from V and 3 bases from J, with 15 bases between. In DNA form, the CDR3 reads TGCGCCAGCAGTGACGTGGTAGGCCTTTACTACAATGAGCAGTTCTTC. Its protein is CASSDVVGLYYNEQFF.

This sequence joins TRBV11-2 and TRBJ1-2, with 9 bases lining up with TRBD1. CDR1 SGHAT and CDR2 FQNNGV come from the germline V gene. The CDR3 length is 14 residues. The J segment lost 3 bases and the V segment lost 5 bases, leaving 4 bases of the junction unmatched. In DNA, the CDR3 is TGTGCCAGCAGCGAGACAGGGGGTTACTATGGCTACACCTTC. This codes for CASSETGGYYGYTF.